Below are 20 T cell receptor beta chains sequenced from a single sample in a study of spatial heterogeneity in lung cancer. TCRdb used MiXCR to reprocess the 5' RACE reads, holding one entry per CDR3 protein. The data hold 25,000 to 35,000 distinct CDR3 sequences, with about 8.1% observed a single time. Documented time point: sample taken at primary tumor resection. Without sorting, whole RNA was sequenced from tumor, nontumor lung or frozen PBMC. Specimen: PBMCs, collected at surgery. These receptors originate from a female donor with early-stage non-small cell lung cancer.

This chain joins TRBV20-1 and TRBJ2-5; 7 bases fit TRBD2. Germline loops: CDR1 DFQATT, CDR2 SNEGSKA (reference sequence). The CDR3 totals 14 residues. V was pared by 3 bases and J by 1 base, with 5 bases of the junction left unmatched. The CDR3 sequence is CSARGGGLQETQYF. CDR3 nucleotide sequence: TGCAGTGCTAGGGGGGGAGGGCTCCAAGAGACCCAGTACTTC.

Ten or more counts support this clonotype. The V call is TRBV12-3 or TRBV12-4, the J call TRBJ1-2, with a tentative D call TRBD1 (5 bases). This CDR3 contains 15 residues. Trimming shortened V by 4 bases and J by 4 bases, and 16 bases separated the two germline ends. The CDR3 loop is CASSYLGATTYGYTF. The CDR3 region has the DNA TGTGCCAGCAGTTATTTAGGGGCGACGACCTATGGCTACACCTTC.

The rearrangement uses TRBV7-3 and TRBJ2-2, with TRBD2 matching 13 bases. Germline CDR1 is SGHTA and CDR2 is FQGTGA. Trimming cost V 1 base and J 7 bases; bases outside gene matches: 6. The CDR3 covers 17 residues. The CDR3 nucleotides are TGTGCCAGCAGCTTAATATCTACTAGCGGGAGGGACGGGGAGCTGTTTTTT. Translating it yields CASSLISTSGRDGELFF.

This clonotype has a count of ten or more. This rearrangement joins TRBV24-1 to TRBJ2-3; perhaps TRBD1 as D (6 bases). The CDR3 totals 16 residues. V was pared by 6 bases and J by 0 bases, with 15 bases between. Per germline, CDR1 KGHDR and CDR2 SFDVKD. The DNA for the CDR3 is TGTGCCACCAGTAACGGGGACACAAAAAGCACAGATACGCAGTATTTT. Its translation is CATSNGDTKSTDTQYF.

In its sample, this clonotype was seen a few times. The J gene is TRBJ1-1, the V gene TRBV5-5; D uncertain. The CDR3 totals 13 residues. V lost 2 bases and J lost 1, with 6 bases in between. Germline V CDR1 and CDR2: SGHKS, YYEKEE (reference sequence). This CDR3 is CASSFRSNTEAFF. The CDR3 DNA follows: TGTGCCAGCAGCTTTAGGTCGAACACTGAAGCTTTCTTT.

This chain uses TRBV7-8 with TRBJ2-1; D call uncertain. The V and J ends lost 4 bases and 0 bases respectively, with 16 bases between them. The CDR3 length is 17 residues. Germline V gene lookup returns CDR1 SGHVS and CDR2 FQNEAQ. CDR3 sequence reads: CASSSDLSRSSYNEQFF. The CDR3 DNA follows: TGTGCCAGCAGCTCCGACTTGTCCCGAAGCTCCTACAATGAGCAGTTCTTC.

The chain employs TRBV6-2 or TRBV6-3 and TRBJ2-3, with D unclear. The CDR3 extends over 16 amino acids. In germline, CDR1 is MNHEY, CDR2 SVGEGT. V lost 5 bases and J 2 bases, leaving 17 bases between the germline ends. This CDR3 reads CASSPKGQRFTDTQYF. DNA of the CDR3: TGTGCCAGCAGTCCAAAAGGGCAACGATTCACAGATACGCAGTATTTT.

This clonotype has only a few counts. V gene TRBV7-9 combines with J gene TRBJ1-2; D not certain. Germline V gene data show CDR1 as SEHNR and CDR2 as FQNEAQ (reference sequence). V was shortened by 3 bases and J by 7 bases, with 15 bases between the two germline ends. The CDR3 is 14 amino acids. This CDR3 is CASSFGVPSGGYTF. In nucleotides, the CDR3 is TGTGCCAGCAGCTTTGGGGTCCCGAGCGGTGGCTACACCTTC.

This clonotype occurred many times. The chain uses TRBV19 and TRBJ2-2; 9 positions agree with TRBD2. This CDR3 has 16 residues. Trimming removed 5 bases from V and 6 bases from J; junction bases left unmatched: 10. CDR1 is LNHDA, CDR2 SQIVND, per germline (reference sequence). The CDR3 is CASSPGVAGAAGELFF. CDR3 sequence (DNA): TGTGCCAGTAGTCCCGGGGTAGCGGGAGCGGCCGGGGAGCTGTTTTTT. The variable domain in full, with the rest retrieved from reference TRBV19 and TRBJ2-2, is DGGITQSPKYLFRKEGQNVTLSCEQNLNHDAMYWYRQDPGQGLRLIYYSQIVNDFQKGDIAEGYSVSREKKESFPLTVTSAQKNPTAFYLCASSPGVAGAAGELFFGEGSRLTVL.

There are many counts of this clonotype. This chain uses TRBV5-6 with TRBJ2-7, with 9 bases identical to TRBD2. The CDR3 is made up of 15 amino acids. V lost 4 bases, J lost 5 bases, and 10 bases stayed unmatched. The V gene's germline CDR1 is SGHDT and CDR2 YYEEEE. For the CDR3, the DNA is TGTGCCAGCAGCCCAACTTTAGCGGGAGTAAACGAGCAGTACTTC. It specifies CASSPTLAGVNEQYF.

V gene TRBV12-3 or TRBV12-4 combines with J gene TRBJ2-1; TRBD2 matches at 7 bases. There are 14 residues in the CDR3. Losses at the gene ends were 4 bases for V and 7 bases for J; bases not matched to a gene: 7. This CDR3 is CASSYGTTTNEQFF. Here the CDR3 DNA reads TGTGCCAGCAGTTACGGGACTACCACGAATGAGCAGTTCTTC.

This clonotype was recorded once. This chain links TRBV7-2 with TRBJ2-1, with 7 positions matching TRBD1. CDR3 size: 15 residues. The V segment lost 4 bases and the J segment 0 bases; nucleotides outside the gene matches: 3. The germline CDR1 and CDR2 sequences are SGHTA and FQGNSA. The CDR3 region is CASSSGQASYNEQFF. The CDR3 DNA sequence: TGTGCCAGCAGCTCCGGACAGGCCTCCTACAATGAGCAGTTCTTC.

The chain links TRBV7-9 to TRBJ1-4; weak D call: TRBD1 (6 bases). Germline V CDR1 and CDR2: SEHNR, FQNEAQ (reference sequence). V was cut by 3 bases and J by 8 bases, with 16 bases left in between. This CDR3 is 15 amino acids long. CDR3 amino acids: CASSFTRGRGEKLFF. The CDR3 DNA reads TGTGCCAGCAGCTTTACGAGGGGCAGGGGCGAAAAACTGTTTTTT.

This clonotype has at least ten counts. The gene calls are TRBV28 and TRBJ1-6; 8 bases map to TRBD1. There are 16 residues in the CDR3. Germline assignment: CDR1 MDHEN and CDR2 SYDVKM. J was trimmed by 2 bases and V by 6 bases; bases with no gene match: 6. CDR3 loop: CASRRQGTPYNSPLHF. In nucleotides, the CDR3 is TGTGCCAGCAGAAGACAGGGGACTCCCTATAATTCACCCCTCCACTTT.

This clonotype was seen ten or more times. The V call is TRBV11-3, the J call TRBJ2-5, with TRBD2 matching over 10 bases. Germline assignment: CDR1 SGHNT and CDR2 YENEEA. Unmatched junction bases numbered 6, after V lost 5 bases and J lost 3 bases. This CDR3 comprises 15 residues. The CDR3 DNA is TGTGCCAGCAGCACCTTTCTAGCGGGAGAAGAGACCCAGTACTTC. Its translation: CASSTFLAGEETQYF.

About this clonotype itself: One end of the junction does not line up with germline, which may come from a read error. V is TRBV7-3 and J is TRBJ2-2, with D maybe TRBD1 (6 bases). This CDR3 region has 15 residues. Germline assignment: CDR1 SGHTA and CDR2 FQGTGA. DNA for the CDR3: TGTGCCAACAGCTTATGGGGACAGAACACCGGGGAGCTGTTTTTT. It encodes CANSLWGQNTGELFF.

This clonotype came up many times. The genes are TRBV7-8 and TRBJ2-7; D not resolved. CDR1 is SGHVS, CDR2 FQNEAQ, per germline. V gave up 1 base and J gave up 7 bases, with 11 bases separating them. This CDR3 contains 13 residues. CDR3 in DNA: TGTGCCAGCAGCTTAGGTGGGGTTCGGGAGCAGTACGTC. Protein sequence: CASSLGGVREQYV.

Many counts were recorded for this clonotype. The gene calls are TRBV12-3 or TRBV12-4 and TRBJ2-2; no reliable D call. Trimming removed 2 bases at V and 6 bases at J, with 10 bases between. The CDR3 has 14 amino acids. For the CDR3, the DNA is TGTGCCAGCAGTTTATCTTGGCAGGCCGGGGAGCTGTTTTTT. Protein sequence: CASSLSWQAGELFF.

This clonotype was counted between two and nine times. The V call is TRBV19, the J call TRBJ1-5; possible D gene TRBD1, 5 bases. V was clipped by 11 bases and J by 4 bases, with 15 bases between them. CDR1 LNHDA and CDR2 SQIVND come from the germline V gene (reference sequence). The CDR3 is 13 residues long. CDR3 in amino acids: CAGAGTVNQPQHF. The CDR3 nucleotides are TGTGCCGGTGCCGGGACCGTTAATCAGCCCCAGCATTTT.

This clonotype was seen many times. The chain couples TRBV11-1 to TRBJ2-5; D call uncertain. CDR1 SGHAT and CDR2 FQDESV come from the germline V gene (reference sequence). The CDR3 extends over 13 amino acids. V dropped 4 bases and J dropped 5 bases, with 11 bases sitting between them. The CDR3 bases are TGTGCCAGCAGCTCCCCGGCTCGGGAGACCCAGTACTTC. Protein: CASSSPARETQYF.